The 26 T cell receptor beta chains presented below share a single source sample, sequenced in a study of long-term antiretroviral therapy in people with HIV. The libraries were made with immunoSEQ v3.0 at survey level. Assay: immunoSEQ multiplex PCR; the TCRdb copy retains only in-frame clones and omits some. The data show about 18,000 clones, about nine tenths seen once. The input for sequencing was unsorted PBMCs, taken 3 years after starting antiretroviral therapy. Every receptor here comes from a man aged 50 to 59 with HIV.

This clone turned up a few times. This chain links TRBV5-1 with TRBJ2-7; 7 positions match TRBD2. The CDR3 covers 12 residues. V lost 0 bases to trimming and J lost 10 bases; unmatched junction nucleotides: 4. Germline lookup yields CDR1 SGHRS and CDR2 YFSETQ. CDR3 DNA: TGCGCCAGCAGCTTGGAGGGAGGGAGTCAGTACTTC. Its translation: CASSLEGGSQYF.

The V and J genes are TRBV5-4 and TRBJ2-6; D perhaps matches TRBD1 (5 bases). CDR3 length equals 16 residues. The germline V gene has CDR1 SGHNT and CDR2 YYREEE (reference sequence). V was trimmed by 3 bases and J by 0 bases, leaving 10 bases between them. The CDR3 protein is CASSSDTPSGANVLTF. The CDR3 nucleotides are TGTGCCAGCAGCTCGGACACACCCTCTGGGGCCAACGTCCTGACTTTC.

The chain joins TRBV7-9 to TRBJ1-2; D is unclear. Germline loops: CDR1 SEHNR, CDR2 FQNEAQ (reference sequence). This CDR3 region has 15 residues. V lost 0 bases, J lost 3 bases, and 11 bases lay in between. Written as DNA, the CDR3 is TGTGCCAGCAGCTTAGCATTCCAGGTCGACTATGGCTACACCTTC. This codes for CASSLAFQVDYGYTF.

A few counts support this clone. The chain is built from TRBV4-1 and TRBJ2-7; D unresolved. CDR1 is MGHRA and CDR2 is YSYEKL in the germline V gene. CDR3 length: 16 residues. V lost 0 bases to trimming and J lost 4 bases, with 16 bases between them. The CDR3 sequence is CASSQEPDPMVYEQYF. As DNA, the CDR3 is TGCGCCAGCAGCCAAGAACCGGACCCAATGGTGTACGAGCAGTACTTC.

This clone has only one observation. The V gene is TRBV28, the J gene TRBJ1-1; possible D gene TRBD1, 5 bases. CDR3 size: 12 residues. With 6 bases removed from V and 4 bases from J, the gap between germline ends came to 9 bases. The germline V gene has CDR1 MDHEN and CDR2 SYDVKM. CDR3 bases: TGTGCCAGCAGGTTCCAGGGCACTGAAGCTTTCTTT. It translates to CASRFQGTEAFF.

The J gene is TRBJ2-7, the V gene TRBV10-3; no firm D call. CDR1 ENHRY and CDR2 SYGVKD come from the germline V gene. The CDR3 contains 17 residues. V gave up 0 bases and J gave up 0 bases, with 15 bases separating them. CDR3 protein: CAISESHSLASSYEQYF. The DNA of the CDR3 is TGTGCCATCAGTGAGTCTCACAGCCTCGCTAGCTCCTACGAGCAGTACTTC.

This sequence joins TRBV5-5 and TRBJ1-4; D gene ambiguous. Trimming removed 1 base at V and 0 bases at J, with 1 base between. This CDR3 has 13 amino acids. Germline V gene data show CDR1 as SGHKS and CDR2 as YYEKEE (reference sequence). The CDR3, as DNA: TGTGCCAGCAGCTTGACAACTAATGAAAAACTGTTTTTT. Its translation is CASSLTTNEKLFF.

The chain is built from TRBV10-1 and TRBJ1-5, with TRBD1 matching 8 bases. V gave up 8 bases and J gave up 4 bases; unmatched junction bases: 1. CDR1 and CDR2 (germline): WNHNN, SYGVQD (reference sequence). The CDR3 has 12 residues. CDR3 residues: CASGQGNQPQHF. The CDR3 nucleotides read TGCGCCAGCGGACAGGGAAATCAGCCCCAGCATTTT.

A single count supports this clone. The genes are TRBV19 and TRBJ2-7; D may match TRBD1 or TRBD2 (6 bases each). Deletions cut 5 bases from V and 4 bases from J, with 9 bases between. The CDR3 runs to 12 residues. Germline lookup yields CDR1 LNHDA and CDR2 SQIVND (reference sequence). Here the CDR3 DNA reads TGTGCCAGTAGTTCGGGGGCTTACGAGCAGTACTTC. Encoded protein: CASSSGAYEQYF.

V usage is TRBV7-2 and J usage is TRBJ1-3, with D possibly TRBD1 on 6 matching bases. The germline V gene encodes CDR1 SGHTA and CDR2 FQGNSA. This CDR3 spans 16 amino acids. V was pared by 5 bases and J by 0 bases, with 14 bases between. In DNA, the CDR3 is TGTGCCAGCAGCCCAAGCGGGGGCGTCTCTGGAAACACCATATATTTT. It yields the protein CASSPSGGVSGNTIYF.

The chain recombines TRBV29-1 with TRBJ1-1; D unresolved. Trimming took off 3 bases at V and 4 bases at J, with 6 bases between the two ends. The CDR3 is made up of 11 amino acids. Germline CDR1 SQVTM, CDR2 ANQGSEA. The CDR3: CSVDPATEAFF. CDR3 DNA: TGCAGCGTTGATCCGGCCACTGAAGCTTTCTTT.

This chain joins TRBV4-3 and TRBJ2-2; D remains ambiguous. Between the trimmed V and J ends, which lost 3 bases and 3 bases, there was a span of 11 bases. Per germline, CDR1 LGHNA and CDR2 YSLEER. The CDR3 length is 15 residues. The CDR3 reads CASSQWPGHTGELFF. The CDR3 DNA reads TGCGCCAGCAGCCAGTGGCCAGGCCACACCGGGGAGCTGTTTTTT.

CDR3 DNA: TGTGCCAGCAGCGCGGACAGGGCGCTGTATGAGCAGTTCTTC. As protein: CASSADRALYEQFF. The chain recombines TRBV7-9 with TRBJ2-1; 8 positions agree with TRBD1. Trimming cost V 5 bases and J 8 bases; bases outside gene matches: 8. Germline assignment: CDR1 SEHNR and CDR2 FQNEAQ (reference sequence). This CDR3 has 14 residues.

V and J are TRBV21-1 and TRBJ1-5. TRBV21-1 is deemed a pseudogene. CDR3 length equals 18 residues. CDR3 DNA: TGTGCCACCAGACCAACCGGGGAGGGGCCCCTTGGGAATCAGCCCCAGCATTTT. This codes for CATRPTGEGPLGNQPQHF.

This chain connects TRBV5-6 to TRBJ1-2, with 10 bases matching TRBD1. The CDR3 is 16 amino acids. Per germline, CDR1 SGHDT and CDR2 YYEEEE. Trimming took 4 bases from V and 4 from J; bases not matched to a gene: 10. The DNA of the CDR3 is TGTGCCAGCAGCGGAGTACGACAGGGGGCCGGCTATGGCTACACCTTC. Translating it yields CASSGVRQGAGYGYTF.

This clone was seen only a few times. The V gene is TRBV5-1, the J gene TRBJ1-6; D unclear. Germline CDR1 and CDR2: SGHRS and YFSETQ. The V and J ends lost 1 base and 7 bases respectively, with 3 bases between them. The CDR3 extends over 12 amino acids. The CDR3 spells CASSLTNSPLHF. The DNA of the CDR3 is TGCGCCAGCAGCTTGACAAATTCACCCCTCCACTTT.

The chain is built from TRBV7-2 and TRBJ1-5; no clear D gene. The CDR3 consists of 15 residues. Germline CDR1 reads SGHTA; CDR2 reads FQGNSA. V lost 1 base and J 0 bases, leaving 7 bases between the germline ends. DNA for the CDR3: TGTGCCAGCAGCTTAGACGGGTATAGCAATCAGCCCCAGCATTTT. This codes for CASSLDGYSNQPQHF.

This clone came up a few times. The V and J genes are TRBV9 and TRBJ1-2, with D possibly TRBD1 on 5 matching bases. Germline-derived CDR1 and CDR2 are SGDLS and YYNGEE. Between the trimmed V and J ends, which lost 4 bases and 2 bases, there was a span of 18 bases. This CDR3 contains 16 residues. This CDR3 is CASSLSTGTGNYGYTF. CDR3 bases: TGTGCCAGCAGCTTATCCACCGGGACGGGGAACTATGGCTACACCTTC.

The chain combines TRBV4-2 with TRBJ2-3, with 11 nucleotides matching TRBD2. CDR1 LGHNA and CDR2 YNFKEQ come from the germline V gene. Trimming removed 5 bases from V and 6 bases from J; junction bases left unmatched: 7. The CDR3 covers 15 residues. The CDR3 loop reads CASSFSGGAFDTQYF. In nucleotides, the CDR3 is TGTGCCAGCAGCTTTAGCGGGGGGGCTTTCGATACGCAGTATTTT.

This clone showed up just a few times. The chain joins TRBV5-6 to TRBJ1-1; D remains unclear. Germline V gene sequence: CDR1 SGHDT, CDR2 YYEEEE. The CDR3 extends over 12 amino acids. V lost 0 bases to trimming and J lost 13 bases, with 13 bases between them. This CDR3 reads CASSLAEDGGFF. In nucleotides, the CDR3 is TGTGCCAGCAGCTTGGCGGAGGACGGTGGTTTCTTT.

This clone showed up just once. V gene TRBV19 combines with J gene TRBJ1-2; TRBD1 matches at 8 bases. The CDR3 extends over 15 amino acids. The trim removed 3 bases at V and 4 bases at J, leaving 7 bases unmatched. Germline CDR1 and CDR2: LNHDA and SQIVND (reference sequence). CDR3 residues: CASSILVGQVYGYTF. CDR3 sequence (DNA): TGTGCCAGTAGTATTTTAGTGGGACAGGTCTATGGCTACACCTTC.

The rearrangement uses TRBV7-9 and TRBJ2-3, with 10 nucleotides matching TRBD2. The CDR3 loop spans 16 amino acids. Germline trimming cut 5 bases from V and 7 bases from J; bases unmatched to any gene: 12. Looked up from germline, CDR1 is SEHNR and CDR2 is FQNEAQ (reference sequence). CDR3 sequence reads: CASSHFSGGTGYTQYF. For the CDR3, the DNA is TGTGCCAGCAGCCATTTTAGCGGGGGGACCGGTTATACGCAGTATTTT.

The chain couples TRBV10-2 to TRBJ1-2; D is unresolved. This CDR3 is built from 17 residues. CDR1 is WSHSY and CDR2 is SAAADI in the germline V gene. Trimming left V 0 bases short and J 3 bases short, with 17 bases between. This chain's CDR3 is CASSESLMSLADYGYTF. The CDR3 DNA is TGCGCCAGCAGTGAGTCGTTGATGAGTTTAGCTGACTATGGCTACACCTTC.

V is TRBV5-1 and J is TRBJ2-1; TRBD2 aligns across 8 bases. CDR1 and CDR2 (germline): SGHRS, YFSETQ. CDR3 length equals 15 residues. Germline trimming cut 4 bases from V and 9 bases from J; bases unmatched to any gene: 12. For the CDR3, the DNA is TGCGCCAGCAGCCCGGAGGGCGGGGGGCGAGGTGAGCAGTTCTTC. It translates to CASSPEGGGRGEQFF.

The CDR3 loop reads CASSFRKYPTYEQYF. The CDR3 DNA is TGTGCCAGCAGCTTCCGAAAATATCCAACCTACGAGCAGTACTTC. The rearrangement uses TRBV11-2 and TRBJ2-7, with D unclear. V dropped 3 bases and J dropped 2 bases, with 14 bases sitting between them. This CDR3 is built from 15 residues. The germline V gene encodes CDR1 SGHAT and CDR2 FQNNGV.

The CDR3 DNA follows: TGTGCCAGCAGCTTTTCGGCGGGGGGGCCTGAGACCCAGTACTTC. Residues: CASSFSAGGPETQYF. The chain combines TRBV11-2 with TRBJ2-5, with 9 positions matching TRBD2. CDR3 length equals 15 residues. V lost 3 bases to trimming and J lost 5 bases; unmatched junction nucleotides: 7. CDR1 is SGHAT and CDR2 is FQNNGV in the germline V gene.